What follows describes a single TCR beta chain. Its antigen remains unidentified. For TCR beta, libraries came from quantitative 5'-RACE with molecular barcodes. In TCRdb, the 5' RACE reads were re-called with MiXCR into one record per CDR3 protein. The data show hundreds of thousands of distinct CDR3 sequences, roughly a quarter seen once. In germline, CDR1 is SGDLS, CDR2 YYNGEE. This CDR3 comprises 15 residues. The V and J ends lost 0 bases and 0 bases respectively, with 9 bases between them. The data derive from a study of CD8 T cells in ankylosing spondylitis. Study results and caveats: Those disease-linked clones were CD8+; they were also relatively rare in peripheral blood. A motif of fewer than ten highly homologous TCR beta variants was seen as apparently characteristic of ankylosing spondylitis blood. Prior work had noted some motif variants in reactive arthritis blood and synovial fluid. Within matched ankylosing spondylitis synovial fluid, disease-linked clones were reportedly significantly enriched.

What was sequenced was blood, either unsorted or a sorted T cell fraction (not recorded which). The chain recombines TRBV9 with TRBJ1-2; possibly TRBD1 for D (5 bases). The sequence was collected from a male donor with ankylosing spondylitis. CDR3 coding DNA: TGTGCCAGCAGCGTAGTGCCAGGGACTAACTATGGCTACACCTTC. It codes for CASSVVPGTNYGYTF.